The 30 T cell receptor beta chains below were found in one sample sequenced in a study of shared clonotypes between healthy human individuals. In the naive CD8 group, cells lacked CD45RO and were positively selected for CCR7, so terminally differentiated effector memory CD45RA+ cells were left out. Only in-frame clones appear in the TCRdb table, and some are missing; sequencing was by immunoSEQ multiplex PCR. The sample consists of approximately 740,000 clones, 85% to 95% of them appearing once. Specimen: naive CD8+ T cells sorted from blood. These receptors all stem from a man aged 25 to 40 in good health.

In DNA form, the CDR3 reads TGTGCCATCAGTGATCCTGGGGGCACAGATACGCAGTATTTT. This encodes CAISDPGGTDTQYF. V gene TRBV10-3 combines with J gene TRBJ2-3; no clear D. Per the germline V gene, CDR1 is ENHRY and CDR2 is SYGVKD. The CDR3 loop spans 14 amino acids. Trimming removed 3 bases at V and 1 base at J, with 8 bases between.

This chain joins TRBV11-2 and TRBJ2-7, with unresolved D. Trimming shortened V by 1 base and J by 1 base, and 11 bases separated the two germline ends. The CDR3 length is 15 residues. In germline, CDR1 is SGHAT, CDR2 FQNNGV. CDR3 sequence (DNA): TGTGCCAGCAGCTTAGGGCGCAGGTTATCCTACGAGCAGTACTTC. Translating gives CASSLGRRLSYEQYF. Looking up the rest from reference TRBV11-2 and TRBJ2-7 gives the full variable domain: EAGVAQSPRYKIIEKRQSVAFWCNPISGHATLYWYQQILGQGPKLLIQFQNNGVVDDSQLPKDRFSAERLKGVDSTLKIQPAKLEDSAVYLCASSLGRRLSYEQYFGPGTRLTVT.

With regard to this clone: At the DNA level, this CDR3 is encoded by other sequences in the same sample as well. The chain recombines TRBV27 with TRBJ2-1; TRBD2 aligns across 8 bases. The V gene's germline CDR1 is MNHEY and CDR2 SMNVEV (reference sequence). The CDR3 loop spans 15 amino acids. V shed 2 bases and J 2 bases; nucleotides not matched to a gene: 2. The CDR3 reads CASSLSGGAYNEQFF. Written as DNA, the CDR3 is TGTGCCAGCAGTTTAAGCGGGGGAGCCTACAATGAGCAGTTCTTC.

This clone was recorded only once. The chain joins TRBV27 to TRBJ2-1, with 8 bases that match TRBD2. The germline V gene has CDR1 MNHEY and CDR2 SMNVEV (reference sequence). V lost 4 bases to trimming and J lost 0 bases; unmatched junction nucleotides: 11. The CDR3 is made up of 18 amino acids. The CDR3, as DNA: TGTGCCAGCAGTTCCCACGGGGGGGCGGTAAGCTCCTACAATGAGCAGTTCTTC. The encoded protein is CASSSHGGAVSSYNEQFF.

This rearrangement joins TRBV29-1 to TRBJ1-2; possible D gene TRBD1, 6 bases. The V end lost 2 bases, the J end lost 8 bases, and 21 bases lay between the germline ends. The germline V gene has CDR1 SQVTM and CDR2 ANQGSEA. This CDR3 is built from 15 residues. CDR3 region: CSVESYGQPARGYTF. The CDR3 coding sequence is TGCAGCGTTGAATCTTACGGACAGCCCGCGAGGGGCTACACCTTC.

As regards this clone: In the same sample, other DNA sequences code for this CDR3. V and J are TRBV4-3 and TRBJ1-1; 11 bases are a match to TRBD1. With V trimmed by 4 bases and J by 5 bases, 3 bases remained unmatched. Germline values: CDR1 LGHNA, CDR2 YSLEER. The CDR3 covers 14 residues. CDR3 sequence: CASSPGTGGTEAFF. The CDR3 DNA is TGCGCCAGCAGCCCGGGGACAGGGGGGACTGAAGCTTTCTTT.

The genes are TRBV4-1 and TRBJ2-7, with TRBD2 matching over 7 bases. The V and J ends lost 1 base and 0 bases, in that order; junction bases with no gene match: 18. The CDR3 has 20 residues. Germline CDR1 MGHRA, CDR2 YSYEKL. The DNA of the CDR3 is TGCGCCAGCAGCCAAGGTGCCCTCACGGGGCTTAGCGGGTCCTCCTACGAGCAGTACTTC. Protein product: CASSQGALTGLSGSSYEQYF.

The V and J genes are TRBV29-1 and TRBJ2-3, with 8 bases fitting TRBD2. Germline V gene data show CDR1 as SQVTM and CDR2 as ANQGSEA. With V trimmed by 7 bases and J by 0 bases, 12 bases remained unmatched. This CDR3 region has 16 residues. The chain's CDR3 is CSAAGTRHLSTDTQYF. Here the CDR3 DNA reads TGCAGCGCTGCCGGGACTAGACACCTCAGCACAGATACGCAGTATTTT.

Remarks on this clone: Other DNA sequences in this specimen translate into the identical CDR3. CDR3 nucleotide sequence: TGTGCCAGCAGTTTCGGGGGGCCTACCTACGAGCAGTACTTC. The encoded protein is CASSFGGPTYEQYF. This rearrangement joins TRBV27 to TRBJ2-7; maybe TRBD2 (7 bases). V dropped 3 bases and J dropped 2 bases, with 11 bases sitting between them. The germline CDR1 and CDR2 sequences are MNHEY and SMNVEV (reference sequence). The CDR3 is made up of 14 amino acids.

CDR3 coding DNA: TGTGCCAGCAGCTTGAGGTCAGATAACACTGAAGCTTTCTTT. As protein: CASSLRSDNTEAFF. The gene calls are TRBV5-6 and TRBJ1-1; D is ambiguous. Trimming shortened V by 1 base and J by 2 bases, and 9 bases separated the two germline ends. The CDR3 covers 14 residues. Germline V gives CDR1 SGHDT, CDR2 YYEEEE. Complete variable domain (other parts from reference TRBV5-6 and TRBJ1-1): DAGVTQSPTHLIKTRGQQVTLRCSPKSGHDTVSWYQQALGQGPQFIFQYYEEEERQRGNFPDRFSGHQFPNYSSELNVNALLLGDSALYLCASSLRSDNTEAFFGQGTRLTVV.

J is TRBJ1-5 and V is TRBV27; unclear D gene. V was clipped by 2 bases and J by 0 bases, with 14 bases between them. The CDR3 spans 17 residues. The germline V gene encodes CDR1 MNHEY and CDR2 SMNVEV (reference sequence). The CDR3 nucleotides are TGTGCCAGCAGTTTACTCCCTTTGGGTAATAGCAATCAGCCCCAGCATTTT. This encodes CASSLLPLGNSNQPQHF.

Turning to this clone: This CDR3 fails to terminate in the conserved phenylalanine or tryptophan, so it likely reflects a read error. Because the CDR3's place on the DNA is in doubt, the DNA is left out and the CDR3 is given as listed by TCRdb. The chain joins TRBV21-1 to TRBJ1-2; TRBD1 reflects the table's D call only, with no check against the DNA. TRBV21-1 is a pseudogene segment. With termini counted, the CDR3 has 9 amino acids. This CDR3 reads CASNKTGLV.

This chain connects TRBV27 to TRBJ2-7, with TRBD1 identical over 7 bases. After removal of 2 bases from V and 5 bases from J, the junction contained 9 bases not matched to a gene. There are 15 residues in the CDR3. The V gene's germline CDR1 is MNHEY and CDR2 SMNVEV (reference sequence). CDR3 amino acids: CASSLNTGESHEQYF. The CDR3 DNA follows: TGTGCCAGCAGTTTAAACACAGGGGAAAGCCACGAGCAGTACTTC.

Remarks on this clone: This same CDR3 is encoded by further DNA sequences in the sample. The V gene is TRBV27, the J gene TRBJ2-7; D is possibly TRBD2 (5 bases). This CDR3 comprises 14 residues. Germline CDR1 reads MNHEY; CDR2 reads SMNVEV (reference sequence). V was trimmed by 3 bases and J by 0 bases, leaving 9 bases between them. The CDR3 is CASSFSGSSYEQYF. The CDR3 nucleotides read TGTGCCAGCAGTTTCAGCGGAAGCTCCTACGAGCAGTACTTC.

V gene TRBV9 combines with J gene TRBJ2-1; 9 bases are shared with TRBD2. This CDR3 has 15 residues. Germline V gives CDR1 SGDLS, CDR2 YYNGEE. The V segment lost 6 bases and the J segment 4 bases; nucleotides outside the gene matches: 8. CDR3 protein: CASTKLAGGYNEQFF. DNA for the CDR3: TGTGCCAGCACTAAACTAGCGGGTGGTTACAATGAGCAGTTCTTC.

The chain recombines TRBV2 with TRBJ2-1; TRBD2 matches at 15 bases. V shed 10 bases and J 9 bases; nucleotides not matched to a gene: 10. CDR1 SNHLY and CDR2 FYNNEI come from the germline V gene. CDR3 length equals 15 residues. The CDR3 DNA reads TGTGCCACCCGCGGACTAGCGGGAGGGGGTATTGAGCAGTTCTTC. Translated, it gives CATRGLAGGGIEQFF.

This chain connects TRBV28 to TRBJ1-5, with a weak D call TRBD1 (5 bases). Between the trimmed V and J ends, which lost 1 base and 3 bases, there was a span of 7 bases. There are 14 residues in the CDR3. CDR1 is MDHEN and CDR2 is SYDVKM in the germline V gene. CDR3 in amino acids: CASSLLGDNQPQHF. CDR3 DNA: TGTGCCAGCAGTTTATTAGGGGACAATCAGCCCCAGCATTTT.

CDR3 DNA: TGTGCCAGCAGTTTAGCTTCGGGACGCCCAAACGAGCAGTACTTC. The encoded protein is CASSLASGRPNEQYF. J is TRBJ2-7 and V is TRBV27; tentatively, D is TRBD1 or TRBD2 (5 bases each). Germline CDR1 MNHEY, CDR2 SMNVEV (reference sequence). The V end was cut by 2 bases, the J end by 5 bases, with 16 bases between. The CDR3 spans 15 residues.

This clone was picked up a small number of times. This chain joins TRBV10-1 and TRBJ2-2; D unclear. V dropped 3 bases and J dropped 4 bases, with 3 bases sitting between them. This CDR3 is built from 12 residues. Looked up from germline, CDR1 is WNHNN and CDR2 is SYGVQD (reference sequence). In nucleotides, the CDR3 is TGCGCCAGCAGTGACCGCACCGGGGAGCTGTTTTTT. Translated, it gives CASSDRTGELFF.

The chain has TRBV29-1 and TRBJ2-5; D not resolved. The V end lost 3 bases, the J end lost 1 base, and 9 bases lay between the germline ends. Germline V gene data show CDR1 as SQVTM and CDR2 as ANQGSEA. There are 13 residues in the CDR3. The CDR3 loop is CSVDFHSQETQYF. In DNA, the CDR3 is TGCAGCGTTGACTTCCACAGCCAAGAGACCCAGTACTTC.

The V and J genes are TRBV10-2 and TRBJ2-7; D perhaps matches TRBD2 (6 bases). The CDR3 length is 14 residues. Trimming cost V 2 bases and J 0 bases, with 8 bases left between them. Germline V CDR1 and CDR2: WSHSY, SAAADI. As DNA, the CDR3 is TGCGCCAGCAGTGAGGGACTATCCTCCTACGAGCAGTACTTC. Translation gives CASSEGLSSYEQYF.

This chain connects TRBV9 to TRBJ2-3; TRBD2 matches 11 bases. This CDR3 region has 19 residues. V dropped 3 bases and J dropped 2; count of bases not matched to a gene: 14. Germline V gene data show CDR1 as SGDLS and CDR2 as YYNGEE. CDR3 in amino acids: CASSGNPSSGRANTDTQYF. DNA of the CDR3: TGTGCCAGCAGCGGGAACCCCAGTAGCGGGAGGGCCAACACAGATACGCAGTATTTT.

The chain employs TRBV30 and TRBJ1-5, with a weak D call TRBD1 (6 bases). Trimming cost V 2 bases and J 0 bases, with 8 bases left between them. The CDR3 covers 14 residues. Germline V gene sequence: CDR1 GTSNPN, CDR2 SVGIG (reference sequence). The CDR3 nucleotides read TGTGCCTGGAGTTCGGGACATAGCAATCAGCCCCAGCATTTT. This codes for CAWSSGHSNQPQHF.

The chain employs TRBV29-1 and TRBJ1-2; possible D gene TRBD1, 5 bases. In germline, CDR1 is SQVTM, CDR2 ANQGSEA. There are 15 residues in the CDR3. V gave up 4 bases and J gave up 2 bases, with 17 bases separating them. In DNA, the CDR3 is TGCAGCGTTGTACCCCTGAAAACAGGCAACTATGGCTACACCTTC. It specifies CSVVPLKTGNYGYTF.

The rearrangement joins TRBV28 to TRBJ2-7; TRBD1 matches at 8 bases. This CDR3 spans 16 amino acids. Germline V gene sequence: CDR1 MDHEN, CDR2 SYDVKM. The trim removed 4 bases at V and 3 bases at J, leaving 11 bases unmatched. CDR3 sequence (DNA): TGTGCCAGCAGTTCACCGCACCGGGACAGGCTCTACGAGCAGTACTTC. Translation gives CASSSPHRDRLYEQYF.

In nucleotides, the CDR3 is TGTGCCAGCGGAACCGGACAGGGCCCAGGAGGTCCTGAAGCTTTCTTT. Translated: CASGTGQGPGGPEAFF. This sequence joins TRBV27 and TRBJ1-1, with 8 positions matching TRBD1. The V gene's germline CDR1 is MNHEY and CDR2 SMNVEV (reference sequence). Losses at the gene ends were 8 bases for V and 6 bases for J; bases not matched to a gene: 17. The CDR3 contains 16 residues.

This chain uses TRBV4-3 with TRBJ1-1; D is unresolved. The ends were cut back, 4 bases at V and 5 bases at J, with 17 bases in the middle. Looked up from germline, CDR1 is LGHNA and CDR2 is YSLEER. The CDR3 runs 15 residues. The CDR3 sequence is CASSPSRSGGTEAFF. The CDR3 DNA follows: TGCGCCAGCAGCCCGTCGCGGTCAGGAGGGACTGAAGCTTTCTTT.

In its sample, this clone was seen once. The V and J genes are TRBV7-8 and TRBJ2-3, with D hard to call. Per germline, CDR1 SGHVS and CDR2 FQNEAQ. The CDR3 totals 14 residues. The germline V and J ends were trimmed by 3 bases and 1 base, with 8 bases remaining between them. The CDR3 DNA sequence: TGTGCCAGCAGCTTTCAAGGAGGCACAGATACGCAGTATTTT. As protein: CASSFQGGTDTQYF.

This CDR3 is CASSLPLASGSANEQFF. CDR3 in DNA: TGTGCCAGCAGCTTACCCCTTGCTAGCGGGAGCGCCAATGAGCAGTTCTTC. This chain joins TRBV7-3 and TRBJ2-1; 10 nucleotides line up with TRBD2. Germline assignment: CDR1 SGHTA and CDR2 FQGTGA. The CDR3 consists of 17 residues. Trimming cost V 2 bases and J 6 bases; bases outside gene matches: 10.

This chain uses TRBV7-2 with TRBJ2-7; possible D gene TRBD2, 5 bases. CDR1 SGHTA and CDR2 FQGNSA come from the germline V gene. Between the trimmed V and J ends, which lost 5 bases and 3 bases, there was a span of 11 bases. The CDR3 length is 13 residues. The CDR3 protein is CASSPPGYYEQYF. The CDR3 region has the DNA TGTGCCAGCAGCCCCCCGGGGTACTACGAGCAGTACTTC.